The clone carrying this T cell receptor beta chain was detected only a few times. Its target is not known. The data belong to a study of T cell repertoires in cytomegalovirus infection. In the study overall: Recently identified HLA-C-restricted and well-studied HLA-B-restricted CMV epitopes were used.

TCRdb fed the reads into MiXCR, producing one record per CDR3 protein. The repertoire holds about 920,000 distinct CDR3 sequences, with roughly a third as singletons. The sequence was collected from a human donor in good health (CMV status not recorded). Some clones in this sample may be carry-over from other donors' samples. The material sequenced was cultured CD8+ T cells from PBMCs, taken from culture after CMV antigen stimulation.

The CDR3 sequence is CASSLVVGREGYTF. CDR3 nucleotides: TGTGCCAGCAGCTTAGTGGTAGGGAGAGAGGGCTACACCTTC. The chain links TRBV7-6 to TRBJ1-2; D is unresolved. The CDR3 totals 14 residues. The germline gives CDR1 SGHVS, CDR2 FNYEAQ. The V end lost 1 base, the J end lost 8 bases, and 14 bases lay between the germline ends.